A selection of T cell receptor beta chains follows, all from one sample in a study of T cell responses to AZD1222 COVID-19 vaccine. The protocol was immunoSEQ multiplex PCR, while the TCRdb copy is restricted to in-frame clones and leaves out a portion. This repertoire shows 150,000 to 200,000 clones, almost 95% found once; its top ten account for about 10%. Specimen: peripheral blood, collected on day 0 of AZD1222 vaccination. All receptors come from an adult in good health. Each CDR3 is given with its conserved first and last residue. A D gene is named only where the DNA matches it firmly. Expanded clones get a size class; other rows say once, few or many, or leave the size out.

>TRBV9|TRBJ2-7|TRBD1|-
TGTGCCAGCAGCGTAGCTAGGCCGGGACAGGGCTACGAGCAGTACTTC
CASSVARPGQGYEQYF
>TRBV9|TRBJ1-3|-|-
TGTGCCAGCAGCTCCAGCACTGGAAACACCATATATTTT
CASSSSTGNTIYF
>TRBV6-5|TRBJ1-3|-|-
TGTGCCAGCAGTTACCGGGCTGTCTCTGGAAACACCATATATTTT
CASSYRAVSGNTIYF
>TRBV4-1|TRBJ1-2|TRBD1|-
TGCGCCAGCAGCCCTACAGGGGGTTATGGCTACACCTTC
CASSPTGGYGYTF
>TRBV5-4|TRBJ2-3|TRBD2|-
TGTGCCAGCAGCTATAGCGGGGGGGCTAGCACAGATACGCAGTATTTT
CASSYSGGASTDTQYF
>TRBV19|TRBJ2-2|-|-
TGTGCCAGCTCCCCGGGGAACGCGAACACCGGGGAGCTGTTTTTT
CASSPGNANTGELFF
>TRBV6-5|TRBJ1-1|-|-
TGTGCCAGCAGTTACGGAAGGCGTACTGAAGCTTTCTTT
CASSYGRRTEAFF
>TRBV9|TRBJ1-2|-|-
TGTGCCAGCAGCGACCCTCGCGGACGGAACTATGGCTACACCTTC
CASSDPRGRNYGYTF
>TRBV7-9|TRBJ1-1|-|-
TGTGCCAGCAGCCCGACGTACAGGATGAACACTGAAGCTTTCTTT
CASSPTYRMNTEAFF
>TRBV28|TRBJ2-3|-|-
TGTGCCAGCAGCGAGGGAAAGTCAGATACGCAGTATTTT
CASSEGKSDTQYF
>TRBV11-2|TRBJ2-1|TRBD1|once
TGTGCCAGCAGCCCCGGACAGGGCGCCTACAATGAGCAGTTCTTC
CASSPGQGAYNEQFF
>TRBV2|TRBJ2-2|-|once
TGTGCCAGCAGTGAAGCGTCGGGGTACACCGGGGAGCTGTTTTTT
CASSEASGYTGELFF
>TRBV10-1|TRBJ1-4|-|once
TGCGCCAGCAGTGCCGACTTTAATGAAAAACTGTTTTTT
CASSADFNEKLFF
>TRBV30|TRBJ2-1|-|-
TGTGCCTGGAACAGGGCAGGGGATGAGCAGTTCTTC
CAWNRAGDEQFF
>TRBV27|TRBJ1-6|-|-
TGTGCCAGCAGTTTATCGAGCGATGTGAATTCACCCCTCCACTTT
CASSLSSDVNSPLHF
>TRBV5-6|TRBJ1-1|-|-
TGTGCCAGCAGCTTGGCAGGGGACGGGAGGGGAGCTTTCTTT
CASSLAGDGRGAFF
>TRBV7-2|TRBJ1-5|-|-
TGTGCCAGCAGCTTATCCTCCAGGGCGGCTCAGCCCCAGCATTTT
CASSLSSRAAQPQHF
>TRBV10-1|TRBJ2-7|-|-
TGCGCCAGCAGGGCCGGGGTTCAGGGTGAGCAGTACTTC
CASRAGVQGEQYF
>TRBV6-2/TRBV6-3|TRBJ1-2|-|-
TGTGCCAGCAGTGCCGCCGGGGCGAGGGGAGGCTACACCTTC
CASSAAGARGGYTF
>TRBV30|TRBJ1-3|TRBD1|-
TGTGCCTGGAGTCGGACAGGGCACGGAAACACCATATATTTT
CAWSRTGHGNTIYF
>TRBV25-1|TRBJ2-3|-|-
TGTGCCAGCAGTGATACCGGGAGAGGGGGCACAGATACGCAGTATTTT
CASSDTGRGGTDTQYF
>TRBV6-5|TRBJ1-1|TRBD1|-
TGTGCCAGCAGTCCACGGACAGGGGGGAACACTGAAGCTTTCTTT
CASSPRTGGNTEAFF
>TRBV7-9|TRBJ2-5|TRBD2|-
TGTGCCAGCAGCTTTGGGACTAGCGGGTGGACCCAGTACTTC
CASSFGTSGWTQYF
>TRBV9|TRBJ2-2|TRBD1|-
TGTGCCAGCAGCTCGCGGACAGGAGCGACCGGGGAGCTGTTTTTT
CASSSRTGATGELFF
>TRBV19|TRBJ1-1|-|-
TGTGCCAGTAGTACAGGGGCGACTGAAGCTTTCTTT
CASSTGATEAFF
>TRBV30|TRBJ1-1|TRBD1|-
TGTGCCAGACAGGGGGCCCGCACTGAAGCTTTCTTT
CARQGARTEAFF
>TRBV4-1|TRBJ1-4|-|-
TGCGCCAGCAGCCAAGATCGGGCAGGGTTGGGTGAAAAACTGTTTTTT
CASSQDRAGLGEKLFF
>TRBV5-1|TRBJ1-2|TRBD1|few
TGCGCCAGCAGGGGGGACAGGGGGTCCTTTTATGAAGGCTACACCTTC
CASRGDRGSFYEGYTF
>TRBV19|TRBJ2-1|TRBD2|-
TGTGCCAGTAGTAATACTAGCGGTTACAATGAGCAGTTCTTC
CASSNTSGYNEQFF
>TRBV10-2|TRBJ1-1|-|once
TGCGCCAGCAGTGATGCCCCCCCGGGGCGCCGGACTGAAGCTTTCTTT
CASSDAPPGRRTEAFF
>TRBV7-2|TRBJ1-1|TRBD1|-
TGTGCCAGCAGCGTAAGGACAGGGGGCCTGGCTGAAGCTTTCTTT
CASSVRTGGLAEAFF
>TRBV30|TRBJ1-3|-|once
TGTGCCTGGAACGGGGCTACTGGAAACACCATATATTTT
CAWNGATGNTIYF
>TRBV7-3|TRBJ1-1|-|-
TGTGCCAGCAGCCAGGGAATGGCGAACACTGAAGCTTTCTTT
CASSQGMANTEAFF
>TRBV19|TRBJ2-1|TRBD1|-
TGTGCCAGTCGGGACAGAAGAAGCTACAATGAGCAGTTCTTC
CASRDRRSYNEQFF
>TRBV12-5|TRBJ2-1|-|-
TGTGCTAGTGGCAACGAGGCCGAGTGGGGTGAGCAGTTCTTC
CASGNEAEWGEQFF
>TRBV11-2|TRBJ1-1|TRBD1|-
TGTGCCAGCAGCTTCCTCAGGGGGGGGCTCGAAGCTTTCTTT
CASSFLRGGLEAFF
>TRBV15|TRBJ1-2|TRBD1|once
TGTGCCACCAGTCCAGGGGGCTCGGCTGGCTACACCTTC
CATSPGGSAGYTF
>TRBV21-1|TRBJ1-4|-|-
TGTGCCAGCAGCAAAAGCCTGGGGCAGGGTGTAGAAAAACTGTTTTTT
CASSKSLGQGVEKLFF
>TRBV18|TRBJ1-1|-|-
TGTGCCAGCTCACCGGAACAGGGAGGGAGAGCTTTCTTT
CASSPEQGGRAFF
>TRBV23-1|TRBJ1-1|-|-
TGCGCCAGCAACTCCGGGACAAACAACACTGAAGCTTTCTTT
CASNSGTNNTEAFF